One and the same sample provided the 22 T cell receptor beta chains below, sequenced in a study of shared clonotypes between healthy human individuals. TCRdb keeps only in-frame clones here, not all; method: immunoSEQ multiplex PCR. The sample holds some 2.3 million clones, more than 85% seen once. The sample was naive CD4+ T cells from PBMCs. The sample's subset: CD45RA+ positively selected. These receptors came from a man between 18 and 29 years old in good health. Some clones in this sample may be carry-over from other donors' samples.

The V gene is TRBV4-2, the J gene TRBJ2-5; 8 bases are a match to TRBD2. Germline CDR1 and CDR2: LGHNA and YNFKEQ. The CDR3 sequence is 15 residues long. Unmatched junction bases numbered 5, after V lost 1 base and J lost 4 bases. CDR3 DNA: TGTGCCAGCAGCCAAGTCCCCGGGGGGGTAGAGACCCAGTACTTC. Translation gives CASSQVPGGVETQYF.

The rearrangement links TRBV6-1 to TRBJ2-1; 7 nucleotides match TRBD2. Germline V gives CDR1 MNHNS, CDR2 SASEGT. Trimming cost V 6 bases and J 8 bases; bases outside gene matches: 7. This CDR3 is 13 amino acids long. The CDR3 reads CASRITAGDEQFF. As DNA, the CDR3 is TGTGCCAGCAGAATCACCGCGGGGGATGAGCAGTTCTTC.

The CDR3: CASSWGPGRKQETQYF. CDR3 bases: TGCGCCAGCAGCTGGGGACCGGGACGAAAACAAGAGACCCAGTACTTC. This chain joins TRBV5-1 and TRBJ2-5; D is tentatively TRBD1 or TRBD2 (5 bases each). Trimming cost V 3 bases and J 2 bases, with 17 bases left between them. Germline V gene lookup returns CDR1 SGHRS and CDR2 YFSETQ. The CDR3 runs 16 residues.

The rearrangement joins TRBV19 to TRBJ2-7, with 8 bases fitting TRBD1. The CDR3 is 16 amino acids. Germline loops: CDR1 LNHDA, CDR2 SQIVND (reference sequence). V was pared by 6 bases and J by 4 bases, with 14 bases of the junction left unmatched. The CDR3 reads CASSWGAGGATYEQYF. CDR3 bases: TGTGCCAGTAGCTGGGGAGCAGGGGGCGCTACTTACGAGCAGTACTTC.

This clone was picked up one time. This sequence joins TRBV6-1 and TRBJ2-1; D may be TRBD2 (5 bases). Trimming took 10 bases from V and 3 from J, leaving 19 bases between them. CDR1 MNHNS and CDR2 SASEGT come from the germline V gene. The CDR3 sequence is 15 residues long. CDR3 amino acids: CATAKGAEYYNEQFF. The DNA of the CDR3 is TGTGCCACCGCCAAGGGAGCGGAGTACTACAATGAGCAGTTCTTC.

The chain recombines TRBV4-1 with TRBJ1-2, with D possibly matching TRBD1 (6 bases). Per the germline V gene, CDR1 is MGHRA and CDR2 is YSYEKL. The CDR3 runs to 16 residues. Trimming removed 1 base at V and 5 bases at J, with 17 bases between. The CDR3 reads CASSQAQGAGQYGYTF. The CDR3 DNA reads TGCGCCAGCAGCCAAGCCCAAGGGGCAGGACAGTATGGCTACACCTTC.

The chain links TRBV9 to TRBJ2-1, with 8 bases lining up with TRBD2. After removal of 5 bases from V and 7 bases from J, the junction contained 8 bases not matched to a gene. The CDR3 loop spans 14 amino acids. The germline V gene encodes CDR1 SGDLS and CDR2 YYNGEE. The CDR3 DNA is TGTGCCAGCAGGAGGGGACTAGGGGAAAATGAGCAGTTCTTC. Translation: CASRRGLGENEQFF.

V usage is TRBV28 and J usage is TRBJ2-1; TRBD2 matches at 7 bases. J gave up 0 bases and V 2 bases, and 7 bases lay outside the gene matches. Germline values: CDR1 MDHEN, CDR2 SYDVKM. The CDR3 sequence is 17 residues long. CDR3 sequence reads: CASSLTRGRGSYNEQFF. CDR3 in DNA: TGTGCCAGCAGTTTAACGCGGGGGAGAGGCTCCTACAATGAGCAGTTCTTC.

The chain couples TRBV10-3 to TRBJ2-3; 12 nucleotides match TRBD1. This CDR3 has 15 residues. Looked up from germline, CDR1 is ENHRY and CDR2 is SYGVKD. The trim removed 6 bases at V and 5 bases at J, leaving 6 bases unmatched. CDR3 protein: CAISPGQGAGDTQYF. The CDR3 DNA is TGTGCCATCAGCCCGGGACAGGGGGCAGGAGATACGCAGTATTTT.

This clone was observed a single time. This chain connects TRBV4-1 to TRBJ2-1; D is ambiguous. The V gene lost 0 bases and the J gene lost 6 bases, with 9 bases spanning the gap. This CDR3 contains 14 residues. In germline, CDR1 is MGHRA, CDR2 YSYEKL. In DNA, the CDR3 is TGCGCCAGCAGCCAAGATCGTCCCACCAATGAGCAGTTCTTC. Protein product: CASSQDRPTNEQFF.

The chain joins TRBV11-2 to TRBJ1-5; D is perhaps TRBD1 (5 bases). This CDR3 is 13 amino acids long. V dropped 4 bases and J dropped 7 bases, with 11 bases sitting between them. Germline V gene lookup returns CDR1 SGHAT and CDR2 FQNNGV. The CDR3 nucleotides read TGTGCCAGCAGCTCAGGGACTGAACAGCCCCAGCATTTT. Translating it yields CASSSGTEQPQHF.

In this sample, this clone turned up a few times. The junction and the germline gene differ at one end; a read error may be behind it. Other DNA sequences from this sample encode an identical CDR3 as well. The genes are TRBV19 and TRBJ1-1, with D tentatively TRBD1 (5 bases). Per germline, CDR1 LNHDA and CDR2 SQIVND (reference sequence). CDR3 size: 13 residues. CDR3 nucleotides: TGTGCCAGTAGCATAGACAGAAACACTGAAGCTTTCTTT. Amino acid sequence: CASSIDRNTEAFF.

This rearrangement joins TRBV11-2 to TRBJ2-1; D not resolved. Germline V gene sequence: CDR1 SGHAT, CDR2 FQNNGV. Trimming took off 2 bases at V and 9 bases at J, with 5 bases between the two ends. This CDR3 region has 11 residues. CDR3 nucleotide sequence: TGTGCCAGCAGCTTATACGGTGAGCAGTTCTTC. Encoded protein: CASSLYGEQFF.

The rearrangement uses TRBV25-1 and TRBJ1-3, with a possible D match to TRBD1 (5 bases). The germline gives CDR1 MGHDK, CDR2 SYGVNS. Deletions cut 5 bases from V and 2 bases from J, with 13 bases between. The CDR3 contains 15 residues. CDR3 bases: TGTGCCAGCAGTCCCGTCGGGGGTGCTGGAAACACCATATATTTT. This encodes CASSPVGGAGNTIYF.

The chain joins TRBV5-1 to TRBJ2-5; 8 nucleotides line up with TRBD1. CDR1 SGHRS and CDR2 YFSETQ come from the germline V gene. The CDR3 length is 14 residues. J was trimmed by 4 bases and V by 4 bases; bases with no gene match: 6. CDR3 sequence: CASSGEQGGETQYF. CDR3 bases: TGCGCCAGCAGCGGCGAACAGGGGGGAGAGACCCAGTACTTC.

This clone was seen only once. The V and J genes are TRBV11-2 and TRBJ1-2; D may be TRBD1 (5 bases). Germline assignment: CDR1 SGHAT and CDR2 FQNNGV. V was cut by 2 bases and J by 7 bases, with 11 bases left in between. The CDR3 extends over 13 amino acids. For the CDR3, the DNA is TGTGCCAGCAGCTTATCCAGGGCGGGTGGCTACACCTTC. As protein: CASSLSRAGGYTF. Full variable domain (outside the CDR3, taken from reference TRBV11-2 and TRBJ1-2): EAGVAQSPRYKIIEKRQSVAFWCNPISGHATLYWYQQILGQGPKLLIQFQNNGVVDDSQLPKDRFSAERLKGVDSTLKIQPAKLEDSAVYLCASSLSRAGGYTFGSGTRLTVV.

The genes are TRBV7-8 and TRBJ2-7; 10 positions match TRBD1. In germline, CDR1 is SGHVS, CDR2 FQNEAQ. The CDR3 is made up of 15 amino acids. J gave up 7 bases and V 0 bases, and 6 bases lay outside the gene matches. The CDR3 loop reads CASSLARQGAREQYF. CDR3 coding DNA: TGTGCCAGCAGCTTAGCAAGACAGGGGGCGCGTGAGCAGTACTTC.

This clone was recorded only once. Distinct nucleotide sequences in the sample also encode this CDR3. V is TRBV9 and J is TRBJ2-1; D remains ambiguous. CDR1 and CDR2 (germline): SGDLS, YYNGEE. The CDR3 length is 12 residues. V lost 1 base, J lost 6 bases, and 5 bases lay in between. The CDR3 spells CASSVLGNEQFF. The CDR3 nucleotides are TGTGCCAGCAGCGTACTGGGCAATGAGCAGTTCTTC.

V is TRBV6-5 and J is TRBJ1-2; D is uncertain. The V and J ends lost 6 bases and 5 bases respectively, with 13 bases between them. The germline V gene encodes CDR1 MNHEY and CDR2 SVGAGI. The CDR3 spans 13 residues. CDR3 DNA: TGTGCCAGCAGCCAACGGGCAGCTTATGGCTACACCTTC. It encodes CASSQRAAYGYTF.

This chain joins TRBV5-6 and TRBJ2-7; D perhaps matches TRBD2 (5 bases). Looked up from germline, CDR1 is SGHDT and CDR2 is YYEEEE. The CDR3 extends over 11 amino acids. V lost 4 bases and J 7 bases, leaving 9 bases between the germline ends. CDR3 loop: CASSRTGEQYF. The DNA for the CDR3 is TGTGCCAGCAGCAGGACGGGGGAGCAGTACTTC.

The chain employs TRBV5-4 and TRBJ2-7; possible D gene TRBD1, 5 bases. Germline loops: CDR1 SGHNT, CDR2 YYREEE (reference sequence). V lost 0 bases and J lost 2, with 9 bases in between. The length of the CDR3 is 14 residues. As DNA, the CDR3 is TGTGCCAGCAGCTTGGCACAGGATCCCTACGAGCAGTACTTC. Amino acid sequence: CASSLAQDPYEQYF.

CDR3 amino acids: CASNWGPGELFF. CDR3 nucleotides: TGTGCCAGCAATTGGGGGCCCGGGGAGCTGTTTTTT. V and J are TRBV14 and TRBJ2-2, with TRBD1 as a possible D gene (6 bases). Germline V lookup: CDR1 SGHDN, CDR2 FVKESK. This CDR3 region has 12 residues. Trimming stripped 7 bases from V and 6 bases from J, with 9 bases between.